Below are 18 T cell receptor beta chains sequenced from a single sample in a study of blood T cell repertoires in COVID-19. Here immunoSEQ multiplex PCR was the method, and the copy in TCRdb shows in-frame clones only, minus some. The top ten clones hold under 0.8% of a sample with about 71,000 clones, over 75% of them seen once. What was sequenced was peripheral blood. All receptors come from a woman older than 75 with acute or convalescent COVID-19.

J is TRBJ2-2 and V is TRBV2, with 10 bases matching TRBD1. The CDR3 runs 15 residues. V lost 6 bases and J lost 4; bases outside the gene matches: 5. CDR1 SNHLY and CDR2 FYNNEI come from the germline V gene. In nucleotides, the CDR3 is TGTGCCAGCAGGAGACAGGGGGCGGGCACCGGGGAGCTGTTTTTT. Translated, it gives CASRRQGAGTGELFF.

This clone showed up just once. The chain uses TRBV27 and TRBJ1-5; D might be TRBD1 (5 bases). Trimming pared 8 bases from V and 6 bases from J, leaving 11 bases between. CDR1 and CDR2 from the germline V gene are MNHEY and SMNVEV (reference sequence). The CDR3 has 12 residues. DNA of the CDR3: TGTGCCAGCCGGGGGAGCGGTCAGCCCCAGCATTTT. Its translation is CASRGSGQPQHF.

This clone was observed a single time. The V call is TRBV11-3, the J call TRBJ1-4, with 8 bases fitting TRBD1. The germline V gene has CDR1 SGHNT and CDR2 YENEEA. V shed 5 bases and J 4 bases; nucleotides not matched to a gene: 6. This CDR3 is built from 15 residues. The CDR3 sequence: CASSGGDRLNEKLFF. CDR3 in DNA: TGTGCCAGCAGCGGCGGGGACAGGCTTAATGAAAAACTGTTTTTT. The entire variable domain, with the rest obtained from reference TRBV11-3 and TRBJ1-4, is as follows: EAGVVQSPRYKIIEKKQPVAFWCNPISGHNTLYWYLQNLGQGPELLIRYENEEAVDDSQLPKDRFSAERLKGVDSTLKIQPAELGDSAVYLCASSGGDRLNEKLFFGSGTQLSVL.

Here the CDR3 reads CASSPRWRDSSSSYEQYF. The CDR3 bases are TGCGCCAGCAGCCCGAGGTGGCGGGATTCGAGCTCCTCCTACGAGCAGTACTTC. This chain connects TRBV5-1 to TRBJ2-7, with D tentatively TRBD2 (6 bases). This CDR3 is built from 18 residues. V lost 4 bases and J 0 bases, leaving 23 bases between the germline ends. In germline, CDR1 is SGHRS, CDR2 YFSETQ.

This clone was detected once. The chain recombines TRBV18 with TRBJ1-4; tentative D call: TRBD1 (5 bases). This CDR3 contains 15 residues. Looked up from germline, CDR1 is KGHSH and CDR2 is LQKENI. Trimming took 4 bases from V and 4 from J, leaving 13 bases between them. CDR3 DNA sequence: TGTGCCAGCTCACAGACAGACGGCTATAATGAAAAACTGTTTTTT. Protein: CASSQTDGYNEKLFF.

This clone has only one observation. The chain links TRBV19 to TRBJ2-7, with D perhaps TRBD2 (6 bases). Trimming removed 4 bases from V and 0 bases from J, with 10 bases in between. CDR3 length: 14 residues. Germline lookup yields CDR1 LNHDA and CDR2 SQIVND (reference sequence). CDR3 DNA: TGTGCCAGTAGTACAATAGCGGACTCCTACGAGCAGTACTTC. Protein product: CASSTIADSYEQYF.

CDR3 sequence: CSAEQDYNEQFF. The CDR3 DNA reads as TGCAGCGCCGAACAGGACTACAATGAGCAGTTCTTC. V and J are TRBV29-1 and TRBJ2-1; maybe TRBD1 (5 bases). The CDR3 covers 12 residues. Deletions cut 7 bases from V and 3 bases from J, with 10 bases between. CDR1 is SQVTM, CDR2 ANQGSEA, per germline.

This chain connects TRBV5-1 to TRBJ2-1, with a tentative D call TRBD2 (6 bases). V was cut by 0 bases and J by 1 base, with 8 bases left in between. The CDR3 runs to 15 residues. Germline V lookup: CDR1 SGHRS, CDR2 YFSETQ. DNA for the CDR3: TGCGCCAGCAGCTTGGAAGGGAGGTCCTACAATGAGCAGTTCTTC. The encoded protein is CASSLEGRSYNEQFF.

The chain uses TRBV3-1 (or the pseudogene TRBV3-2) and TRBJ1-3; D call uncertain. V dropped 0 bases and J dropped 1 base, with 7 bases sitting between them. Germline V CDR1 and CDR2: LGHDT, YNNKEL (reference sequence). The CDR3 extends over 15 amino acids. The CDR3 region has the DNA TGTGCCAGCAGCCAAGATAGAGGTTCTGGAAACACCATATATTTT. Translation: CASSQDRGSGNTIYF.

The J gene is TRBJ2-5, the V gene TRBV4-1; D not resolved. The CDR3 is 15 amino acids. V lost 0 bases and J 1 base, leaving 9 bases between the germline ends. Germline-derived CDR1 and CDR2 are MGHRA and YSYEKL. The DNA for the CDR3 is TGCGCCAGCAGCCAAGATGGGTACAGCCAAGAGACCCAGTACTTC. This gives the protein CASSQDGYSQETQYF.

V gene TRBV19 combines with J gene TRBJ1-4, with D unclear. Trimming removed 5 bases at V and 0 bases at J, with 10 bases between. Looked up from germline, CDR1 is LNHDA and CDR2 is SQIVND (reference sequence). This CDR3 has 15 residues. CDR3 sequence: CASSFGHATNEKLFF. Written as DNA, the CDR3 is TGTGCCAGTAGTTTTGGGCACGCAACTAATGAAAAACTGTTTTTT.

V usage is TRBV10-3 and J usage is TRBJ1-4; 10 bases map to TRBD1. V was clipped by 2 bases and J by 8 bases; unmatched bases: 5. Per the germline V gene, CDR1 is ENHRY and CDR2 is SYGVKD. This CDR3 region has 15 residues. CDR3 protein: CAISETGQGREKLFF. In nucleotides, the CDR3 is TGTGCCATCAGTGAGACGGGACAGGGGAGGGAAAAACTGTTTTTT.

The chain couples TRBV19 to TRBJ2-5; 9 bases are a match to TRBD1. The length of the CDR3 is 16 residues. CDR1 LNHDA and CDR2 SQIVND come from the germline V gene (reference sequence). J was trimmed by 7 bases and V by 5 bases; bases with no gene match: 14. Here the CDR3 DNA reads TGTGCCAGTAGTGCCCCTGGGTGGACAGGGGAGGGGACCCAGTACTTC. It codes for CASSAPGWTGEGTQYF.

The chain recombines TRBV9 with TRBJ1-3, with TRBD1 matching over 9 bases. The ends lost 3 bases at V and 7 bases at J; junction bases unmatched: 8. The CDR3 has 15 amino acids. CDR1 and CDR2 from the germline V gene are SGDLS and YYNGEE. The chain's CDR3 is CASSATGQGRNTIYF. DNA for the CDR3: TGTGCCAGCAGCGCGACCGGACAGGGGAGGAACACCATATATTTT.

This chain links TRBV6-2 or TRBV6-3 with TRBJ1-1, with a tentative D call TRBD1 (5 bases). Germline lookup yields CDR1 MNHEY and CDR2 SVGEGT. This CDR3 is 14 amino acids long. V lost 5 bases and J lost 6, with 16 bases in between. The CDR3 is CASSPWDFQAEAFF. Here the CDR3 DNA reads TGTGCCAGCAGTCCCTGGGACTTTCAGGCTGAAGCTTTCTTT.

The rearrangement joins TRBV19 to TRBJ1-1; no definite D call. CDR1 and CDR2 from the germline V gene are LNHDA and SQIVND (reference sequence). V lost 7 bases and J lost 1, with 10 bases in between. This CDR3 is 13 amino acids long. CDR3 in amino acids: CASKSPGNTEAFF. CDR3 DNA: TGTGCCAGTAAGTCGCCGGGGAACACTGAAGCTTTCTTT.

For the CDR3, the DNA is TGTGCCAGCAGTGAAGGGGGGCTAACCTACGAGCAGTACTTC. It translates to CASSEGGLTYEQYF. V is TRBV6-1 and J is TRBJ2-7; perhaps TRBD1 as D (6 bases). This CDR3 has 14 residues. V lost 1 base to trimming and J lost 2 bases, with 9 bases between them. The germline V gene has CDR1 MNHNS and CDR2 SASEGT.

The sample holds one count of this clone. The chain links TRBV10-3 to TRBJ1-2; 7 bases match TRBD1. This CDR3 contains 13 residues. CDR1 is ENHRY, CDR2 SYGVKD, per germline. V dropped 2 bases and J dropped 3; count of bases not matched to a gene: 0. CDR3 residues: CAISETGDYGYTF. The CDR3 nucleotides read TGTGCCATCAGTGAGACAGGGGACTATGGCTACACCTTC.